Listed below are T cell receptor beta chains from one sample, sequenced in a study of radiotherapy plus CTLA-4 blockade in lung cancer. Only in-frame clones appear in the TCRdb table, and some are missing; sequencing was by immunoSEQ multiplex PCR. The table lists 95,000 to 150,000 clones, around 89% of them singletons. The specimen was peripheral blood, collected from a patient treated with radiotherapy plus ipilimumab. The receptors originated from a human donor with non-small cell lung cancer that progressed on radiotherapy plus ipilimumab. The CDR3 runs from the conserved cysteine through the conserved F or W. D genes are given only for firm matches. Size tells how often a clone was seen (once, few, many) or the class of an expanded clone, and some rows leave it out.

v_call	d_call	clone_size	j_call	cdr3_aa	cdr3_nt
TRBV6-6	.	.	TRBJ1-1	CASRNRVEAFF	TGTGCCAGCAGAAACAGGGTCGAAGCTTTCTTT
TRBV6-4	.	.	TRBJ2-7	CAIFNYEQYF	TGTGCCATTTTTAACTACGAGCAGTACTTC
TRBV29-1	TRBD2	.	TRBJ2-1	CSVGTSGYNEQFF	TGCAGCGTCGGGACTAGCGGATACAATGAGCAGTTCTTC
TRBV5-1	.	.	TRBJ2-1	CASSSVVGYNEQFF	TGCGCCAGCAGCTCAGTTGTTGGCTACAATGAGCAGTTCTTC
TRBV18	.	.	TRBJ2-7	CASSPGYEQYF	TGTGCCAGCTCACCAGGCTACGAGCAGTACTTC
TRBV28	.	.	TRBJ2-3	CAACGPGEVDTQYF	TGTGCCGCCTGTGGGCCGGGGGAGGTAGATACGCAGTATTTT
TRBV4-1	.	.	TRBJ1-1	CASSQERLTTEAFF	TGCGCCAGCAGCCAAGAGCGCCTGACAACTGAAGCTTTCTTT
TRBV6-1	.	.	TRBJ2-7	CASIQTGTTYEQYF	TGTGCCAGCATTCAGACGGGGACAACCTACGAGCAGTACTTC
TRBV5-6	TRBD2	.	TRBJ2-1	CASSPTGTSGRGAQFF	TGTGCCAGCAGCCCGACGGGGACTAGCGGGAGGGGGGCGCAGTTCTTC
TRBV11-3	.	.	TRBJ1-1	CASSSDREAFF	TGTGCCAGCAGCTCCGATCGAGAAGCTTTCTTT
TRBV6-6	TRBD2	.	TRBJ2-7	CASSSWTSGSSYEQYF	TGTGCCAGCAGTTCGTGGACTAGCGGGAGCTCCTACGAGCAGTACTTC
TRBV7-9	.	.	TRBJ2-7	CASSPGQVTYEQYF	TGTGCCAGCAGCCCCGGGCAGGTAACCTACGAGCAGTACTTC
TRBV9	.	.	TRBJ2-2	CASSVGSAANTGELFF	TGTGCCAGCAGCGTCGGGTCCGCCGCGAACACCGGGGAGCTGTTTTTT
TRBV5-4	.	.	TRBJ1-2	CASSSARGSDGYTF	TGTGCCAGCAGCTCCGCCCGGGGCTCGGATGGCTACACCTTC
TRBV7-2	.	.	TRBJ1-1	CASSFQTVNTEAFF	TGTGCCAGCAGCTTCCAGACGGTGAACACTGAAGCTTTCTTT
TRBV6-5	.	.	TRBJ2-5	CASSGRDAYQETQYF	TGTGCCAGCAGCGGTAGGGACGCGTACCAAGAGACCCAGTACTTC
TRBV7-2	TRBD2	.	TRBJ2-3	CASSFRTSGGDTQYF	TGTGCCAGCAGCTTTCGGACTAGCGGGGGGGATACGCAGTATTTT
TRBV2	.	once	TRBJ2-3	CASSERQGTVSTDTQYF	TGTGCCAGCAGTGAACGTCAGGGTACCGTTAGCACAGATACGCAGTATTTT
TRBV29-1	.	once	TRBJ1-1	CSVGRGDTEAFF	TGCAGCGTGGGGAGAGGGGACACTGAAGCTTTCTTT
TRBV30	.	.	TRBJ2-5	CAWSVGGAGETQYF	TGTGCCTGGAGTGTTGGGGGCGCAGGGGAGACCCAGTACTTC
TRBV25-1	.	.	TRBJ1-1	CASSVRGTEAFF	TGTGCCAGCAGTGTCCGGGGCACTGAAGCTTTCTTT
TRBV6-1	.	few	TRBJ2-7	CASSDSLREQYF	TGTGCCAGCAGTGATAGTCTCCGCGAGCAGTACTTC
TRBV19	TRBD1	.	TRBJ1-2	CASSIIGTDYGYTF	TGTGCCAGTAGTATCATAGGGACAGACTATGGCTACACCTTC
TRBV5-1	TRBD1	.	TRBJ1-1	CASSYGQGVNTEAFF	TGCGCCAGCAGCTACGGACAGGGGGTGAACACTGAAGCTTTCTTT
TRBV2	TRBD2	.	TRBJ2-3	CASSEAGLAGFTDTQYF	TGTGCCAGCAGTGAAGCTGGACTAGCGGGATTCACAGATACGCAGTATTTT
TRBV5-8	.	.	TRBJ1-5	CASSRGQVFTNQPQHF	TGTGCCAGCAGCCGTGGACAAGTATTTACCAATCAGCCCCAGCATTTT
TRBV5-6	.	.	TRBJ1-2	CASSLDSYGYTF	TGTGCCAGCAGCTTGGACAGTTATGGCTACACCTTC
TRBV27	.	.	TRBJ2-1	CASSLPTGFHNEQFF	TGTGCCAGCAGTTTACCCACAGGGTTCCACAATGAGCAGTTCTTC
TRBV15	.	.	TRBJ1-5	CATSKTQGRNQPQHF	TGTGCCACCAGCAAGACCCAGGGACGCAATCAGCCCCAGCATTTT
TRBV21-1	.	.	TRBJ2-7	CASLEGEGEQYF	TGTGCCAGCTTGGAGGGCGAGGGCGAGCAGTACTTC
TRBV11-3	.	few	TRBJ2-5	CASSFQETQYF	TGTGCCAGCAGCTTCCAAGAGACCCAGTACTTC
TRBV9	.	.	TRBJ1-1	CASSVGRVGTEAFF	TGTGCCAGCAGCGTCGGCAGGGTAGGCACTGAAGCTTTCTTT
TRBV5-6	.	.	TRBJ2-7	CASARGSSYEQYF	TGTGCCAGCGCCCGGGGATCCTCCTACGAGCAGTACTTC
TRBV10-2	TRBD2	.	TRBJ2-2	CASSVSSGSGTGELFF	TGCGCCAGCAGTGTGAGTAGCGGGAGCGGAACCGGGGAGCTGTTTTTT
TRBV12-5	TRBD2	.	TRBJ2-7	CASGPSSGLGYEQYF	TGTGCTAGTGGACCCTCATCGGGACTAGGCTACGAGCAGTACTTC
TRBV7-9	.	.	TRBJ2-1	CASSDTSESAHNEQFF	TGTGCCAGCAGCGACACCTCCGAATCTGCCCACAATGAGCAGTTCTTC
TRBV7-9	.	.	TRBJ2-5	CASSSLAGQETQYF	TGTGCCAGCAGCTCCCTGGCGGGCCAAGAGACCCAATACTTC
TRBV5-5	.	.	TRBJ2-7	CASSLERGRDIYEQYF	TGTGCCAGCAGCTTGGAAAGGGGGAGGGATATTTACGAGCAGTACTTC
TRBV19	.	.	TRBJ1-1	CASTVTGGYTEAFF	TGTGCCAGTACTGTGACCGGTGGGTACACTGAAGCTTTCTTT
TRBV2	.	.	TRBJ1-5	CASSHPLRPTVGNSNQPQHF	TGTGCCAGCAGTCACCCCCTTCGACCGACAGTTGGGAATAGCAATCAGCCCCAGCATTTT
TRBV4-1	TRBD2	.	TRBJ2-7	CASSQDPSRSSGIGEQYF	TGCGCCAGCAGCCAAGACCCCAGTAGGTCAAGCGGGATCGGGGAGCAGTACTTC
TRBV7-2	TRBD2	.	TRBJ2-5	CASSFGGTIETQYF	TGTGCCAGCAGCTTCGGCGGGACTATAGAGACCCAGTACTTC
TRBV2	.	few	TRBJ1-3	CASTPAGDGNTIYF	TGTGCCAGCACTCCTGCAGGGGATGGAAACACCATATATTTT
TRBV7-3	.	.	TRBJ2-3	CASSLRGVSHTDTQYF	TGTGCCAGCAGCTTGCGGGGAGTCAGCCACACAGATACGCAGTATTTT
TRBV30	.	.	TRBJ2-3	CAWRPYTDTQYF	TGTGCCTGGAGACCCTACACAGATACGCAGTATTTT
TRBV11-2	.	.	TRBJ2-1	CASSRPGGGYNEQFF	TGTGCCAGCAGCCGACCCGGAGGGGGCTACAATGAGCAGTTCTTC
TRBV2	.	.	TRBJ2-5	CASSPGVMETQYF	TGTGCCAGCAGTCCAGGGGTGATGGAGACCCAGTACTTC